This TCR beta chain was retrieved from a study of cytomegalovirus exposure and HLA in healthy donors. The ends lost 2 bases at V and 4 bases at J; junction bases unmatched: 2. Germline V lookup: CDR1 SGHRS, CDR2 YFSETQ. The CDR3 is 13 amino acids. The PCR employed 60 Vbeta primers together with 13 Jbeta primers. Profiling relied on immunoSEQ multiplex PCR, and the TCRdb table lists in-frame clones only, not all of them. The sample has roughly 60,000 clones. This clonotype was sampled from a young woman in good health and CMV-seronegative. The V and J genes are TRBV5-1 and TRBJ1-2; 7 positions agree with TRBD1. The sample taken for sequencing was PBMCs. CDR3 region: CASSFGDSYGYTF. The CDR3 coding sequence is TGCGCCAGCAGCTTTGGGGACAGCTATGGCTACACCTTC.